What follows are 18 T cell receptor beta chains derived from one specimen sequenced in a study of cytomegalovirus exposure and HLA in healthy donors. The PCR had 60 Vbeta and 13 Jbeta primers. The assay was immunoSEQ multiplex PCR, and TCRdb's table has in-frame clones only and misses some. The table has around 100,000 clones, 82% seen once. Sequencing used PBMCs. These receptor sequences come from a woman aged 18 to 35 in good health and CMV-seronegative.

This clone was observed a few times. The CDR3, as DNA: TGTGCCAGCAGTGATAGCTTCGGGGAGACCCAGTACTTC. It codes for CASSDSFGETQYF. The chain has TRBV6-1 and TRBJ2-5; D is undetermined. Trimming stripped 3 bases from V and 5 bases from J, with 10 bases between. CDR1 is MNHNS, CDR2 SASEGT, per germline. The CDR3 is 13 residues long.

The chain joins TRBV6-5 to TRBJ1-1; D is ambiguous. Germline values: CDR1 MNHEY, CDR2 SVGAGI. This CDR3 is 12 amino acids long. The germline V and J ends were trimmed by 7 bases and 6 bases, with 12 bases remaining between them. The CDR3: CASIDPLSEAFF. The CDR3 nucleotides read TGTGCCAGCATAGATCCTCTTTCTGAAGCTTTCTTT.

This rearrangement joins TRBV29-1 to TRBJ1-2; 9 bases are a match to TRBD1. The CDR3 runs 12 residues. CDR1 and CDR2 (germline): SQVTM, ANQGSEA. V was pared by 0 bases and J by 13 bases, with 6 bases of the junction left unmatched. DNA of the CDR3: TGCAGCGTTGAAGATCCTGGGACAGGGATCACCTTC. Translating it yields CSVEDPGTGITF. The whole variable domain, filled in from reference TRBV29-1 and TRBJ1-2, reads SAVISQKPSRDICQRGTSLTIQCQVDSQVTMMFWYRQQPGQSLTLIATANQGSEATYESGFVIDKFPISRPNLTFSTLTVSNMSPEDSSIYLCSVEDPGTGITFGSGTRLTVV.

The chain couples TRBV6-5 to TRBJ2-7, with D possibly matching TRBD2 (6 bases). The germline gives CDR1 MNHEY, CDR2 SVGAGI. The V end lost 6 bases, the J end lost 4 bases, and 16 bases lay between the germline ends. The CDR3 is made up of 14 amino acids. In nucleotides, the CDR3 is TGTGCCAGCAGGGAGGGACGGGGTTTTTACGAGCAGTACTTC. Translation: CASREGRGFYEQYF.

The rearrangement links TRBV2 to TRBJ1-5, with 7 bases fitting TRBD1. J gave up 5 bases and V 4 bases, and 2 bases lay outside the gene matches. The CDR3 has 13 residues. Germline-derived CDR1 and CDR2 are SNHLY and FYNNEI. The CDR3 DNA is TGTGCCAGCAGTGGACAGGGACATCAGCCCCAGCATTTT. It encodes CASSGQGHQPQHF.

The chain joins TRBV6-5 to TRBJ2-2, with D unclear. Trimming left V 3 bases short and J 4 bases short, with 6 bases between. The CDR3 covers 13 residues. From germline, CDR1 is MNHEY and CDR2 SVGAGI. The CDR3 protein is CASSYSSTGELFF. The CDR3 coding sequence is TGTGCCAGCAGTTATAGCAGCACCGGGGAGCTGTTTTTT.

The chain recombines TRBV4-1 with TRBJ2-7; 8 nucleotides align to TRBD2. V lost 0 bases and J lost 5; bases outside the gene matches: 6. This CDR3 has 15 residues. CDR1 is MGHRA, CDR2 YSYEKL, per germline. This chain's CDR3 is CASSQEHREGDEQYF. The CDR3 DNA reads TGCGCCAGCAGCCAAGAGCATCGGGAGGGGGACGAGCAGTACTTC.

The CDR3 DNA follows: TGTGCCATCGGGACTTATACCTACAATGAGCAGTTCTTC. This codes for CAIGTYTYNEQFF. The chain couples TRBV10-3 to TRBJ2-1, with D perhaps matching TRBD2 (6 bases). CDR3 length: 13 amino acids. V lost 8 bases and J 2 bases, leaving 10 bases between the germline ends. Germline V gene sequence: CDR1 ENHRY, CDR2 SYGVKD.

The chain carries TRBV4-3 and TRBJ1-5; D remains ambiguous. The CDR3 covers 14 residues. V dropped 4 bases and J dropped 2 bases, with 9 bases sitting between them. Germline V gives CDR1 LGHNA, CDR2 YSLEER. DNA of the CDR3: TGCGCCAGCAGCCCGGGTGATGGCAATCAGCCCCAGCATTTT. It specifies CASSPGDGNQPQHF.

The chain couples TRBV7-9 to TRBJ1-2, with 9 nucleotides matching TRBD1. Germline values: CDR1 SEHNR, CDR2 FQNEAQ (reference sequence). The CDR3 totals 14 residues. V gave up 6 bases and J gave up 5 bases; unmatched junction bases: 7. The CDR3, as DNA: TGTGCCAGCAGACCCGACAGGGGGTATTATGGCTACACCTTC. This sequence encodes CASRPDRGYYGYTF.

The chain joins TRBV5-6 to TRBJ1-2, with unresolved D. The germline gives CDR1 SGHDT, CDR2 YYEEEE. Trimming removed 4 bases at V and 5 bases at J, with 9 bases between. The CDR3 covers 12 residues. The CDR3 coding sequence is TGTGCCAGCAGCCCATCGACTTATGGCTACACCTTC. It is translated as CASSPSTYGYTF.

V gene TRBV30 combines with J gene TRBJ1-2; 11 bases map to TRBD1. Germline loops: CDR1 GTSNPN, CDR2 SVGIG (reference sequence). CDR3 length equals 13 residues. The junction had 1 base not matched to a gene; V was cut back by 1 base and J by 6 bases. The CDR3 region is CAWSEDRGHGYTF. CDR3 nucleotides: TGTGCCTGGAGTGAGGACAGGGGGCATGGCTACACCTTC.

The rearrangement uses TRBV2 and TRBJ1-6; 8 bases are shared with TRBD1. This CDR3 comprises 13 residues. J was trimmed by 7 bases and V by 7 bases; bases with no gene match: 3. Per germline, CDR1 SNHLY and CDR2 FYNNEI. The CDR3 protein is CASKRTGNSPLHF. The CDR3 region has the DNA TGTGCCAGCAAGCGGACAGGGAATTCACCCCTCCACTTT.

The rearrangement links TRBV13 to TRBJ1-2; D gene unclear. V was cut by 5 bases and J by 0 bases, with 10 bases left in between. The CDR3 runs to 14 residues. Germline V gives CDR1 PRHDT, CDR2 FYEKMQ (reference sequence). CDR3 DNA sequence: TGTGCCAGCAGCCCGACGGGGTCTAACTATGGCTACACCTTC. It encodes CASSPTGSNYGYTF.

The chain links TRBV11-3 to TRBJ1-2; 10 bases align to TRBD1. CDR3 size: 16 residues. Trimming cost V 5 bases and J 6 bases; bases outside gene matches: 12. CDR1 is SGHNT, CDR2 YENEEA, per germline. The CDR3 is CASSPFPGQGIDGYTF. The CDR3 DNA follows: TGTGCCAGCAGCCCCTTCCCGGGACAGGGGATCGATGGCTACACCTTC.

The table lists this clone with a few counts. The gene calls are TRBV6-1 and TRBJ1-5, with TRBD1 as a possible D gene (5 bases). V gave up 2 bases and J gave up 7 bases, with 12 bases separating them. The germline V gene has CDR1 MNHNS and CDR2 SASEGT. CDR3 size: 14 residues. The CDR3 sequence: CASSELRGGQPQHF. The DNA of the CDR3 is TGTGCCAGCAGTGAACTAAGGGGAGGGCAGCCCCAGCATTTT.

This chain uses TRBV15 with TRBJ2-1, with 9 positions matching TRBD1. Germline V gene data show CDR1 as LNHNV and CDR2 as YYDKDF (reference sequence). This CDR3 contains 17 residues. Trimming at V came to 0 bases and at J to 3 bases, leaving 6 bases not matched to a gene. The CDR3 is CATSREAPGQGYNEQFF. CDR3 bases: TGTGCCACCAGCAGAGAGGCTCCGGGACAGGGCTACAATGAGCAGTTCTTC.

This rearrangement joins TRBV18 to TRBJ2-5; weak D call: TRBD2 (7 bases). CDR1 is KGHSH, CDR2 LQKENI, per germline. The CDR3 has 13 amino acids. The V end lost 8 bases, the J end lost 3 bases, and 13 bases lay between the germline ends. The CDR3 coding sequence is TGTGCCAGCCACACAGGGAGGGAAGAGACCCAGTACTTC. Translated, it gives CASHTGREETQYF. Variable domain in full (rest from reference TRBV18 and TRBJ2-5): NAGVMQNPRHLVRRRGQEARLRCSPMKGHSHVYWYRQLPEEGLKFMVYLQKENIIDESGMPKERFSAEFPKEGPSILRIQQVVRGDSAAYFCASHTGREETQYFGPGTRLLVL.